The 13 T cell receptor beta chains given below trace back to one sample, sequenced in a study of T cell repertoires in cytomegalovirus infection. In TCRdb, the reads were re-called with MiXCR into one record per CDR3 protein. The repertoire holds around 180,000 distinct CDR3 sequences, with 28% as singletons. The sample taken for sequencing was PBMCs. These receptors originate from a human donor in good health (CMV status not recorded). Some clones in this sample may be carry-over from other donors' samples.

This chain connects TRBV12-3 or TRBV12-4 to TRBJ1-2; tentatively, D is TRBD1 (6 bases). V lost 5 bases and J lost 6, with 16 bases in between. The CDR3 has 14 amino acids. The CDR3 reads CASSPGGGLDGYTF. CDR3 in DNA: TGTGCCAGCAGTCCAGGAGGGGGTTTGGATGGCTACACCTTC.

The chain uses TRBV19 and TRBJ2-1; 12 bases are a match to TRBD2. CDR1 and CDR2 (germline): LNHDA, SQIVND (reference sequence). This CDR3 is 16 amino acids long. Trimming cost V 6 bases and J 5 bases; bases outside gene matches: 8. CDR3 bases: TGTGCCAGTAGCTCGATGACTAGCGGGGGAAACAATGAGCAGTTCTTC. Its translation is CASSSMTSGGNNEQFF.

This sequence joins TRBV11-2 and TRBJ1-1; tentatively, D is TRBD1 (6 bases). Germline loops: CDR1 SGHAT, CDR2 FQNNGV. There are 14 residues in the CDR3. The V gene lost 1 base and the J gene lost 5 bases, with 11 bases spanning the gap. The CDR3 loop reads CASSLVSQGTEAFF. CDR3 nucleotides: TGTGCCAGCAGCTTAGTATCTCAGGGGACTGAAGCTTTCTTT. The full variable domain, rest sourced from reference TRBV11-2 and TRBJ1-1, is EAGVAQSPRYKIIEKRQSVAFWCNPISGHATLYWYQQILGQGPKLLIQFQNNGVVDDSQLPKDRFSAERLKGVDSTLKIQPAKLEDSAVYLCASSLVSQGTEAFFGQGTRLTVV.

In its sample, this clonotype was seen a few times. The rearrangement links TRBV4-2 to TRBJ1-4; 7 bases are shared with TRBD1. Trimming at V came to 2 bases and at J to 2 bases, leaving 8 bases not matched to a gene. Germline assignment: CDR1 LGHNA and CDR2 YNFKEQ. The CDR3 totals 17 residues. CDR3 sequence: CASSQTNTGVTNEKLFF. DNA of the CDR3: TGTGCCAGCAGCCAAACTAATACAGGGGTGACTAATGAAAAACTGTTTTTT.

This clonotype has more than one count but fewer than ten. The CDR3 DNA is TGTGCCAGCAGGGGACTAGGGAACTACAATGAGCAGTTCTTC. Protein product: CASRGLGNYNEQFF. This sequence joins TRBV5-4 and TRBJ2-1; the match to TRBD2 covers 8 bases. CDR3 length equals 14 residues. Germline V lookup: CDR1 SGHNT, CDR2 YYREEE (reference sequence). With 5 bases clipped from V and 3 bases from J, the junction kept 4 bases outside the gene matches.

There are a few counts of this clonotype. This chain uses TRBV14 with TRBJ2-3; D possibly uses TRBD1 or TRBD2 (6 bases each). V shed 4 bases and J shed 2 bases, with 10 bases lying between them. Germline CDR1 SGHDN, CDR2 FVKESK. The CDR3 has 14 amino acids. The CDR3 sequence: CASSRRDITDTQYF. In DNA form, the CDR3 reads TGTGCCAGCAGCCGGCGGGACATCACAGATACGCAGTATTTT.

The chain combines TRBV20-1 with TRBJ2-5; TRBD2 aligns across 9 bases. The V segment lost 0 bases and the J segment 5 bases; nucleotides outside the gene matches: 7. CDR3 length: 15 residues. Germline V gene sequence: CDR1 DFQATT, CDR2 SNEGSKA (reference sequence). As DNA, the CDR3 is TGCAGTGCTAGAGATCCCAGCGGGGGGAGTGAGACCCAGTACTTC. Amino acids: CSARDPSGGSETQYF.

The chain employs TRBV7-3 and TRBJ2-1; TRBD2 might be the D (5 bases). Trimming stripped 5 bases from V and 9 bases from J, with 11 bases between. The germline CDR1 and CDR2 sequences are SGHTA and FQGTGA. The CDR3 is 12 residues long. The CDR3 protein is CASSLLAGEQFF. CDR3 DNA sequence: TGTGCCAGCAGCCTCCTGGCGGGTGAGCAGTTCTTC.

CDR3 loop: CASSFRQGLAKNIQYF. The CDR3 region has the DNA TGTGCCAGCAGCTTTCGACAGGGTTTAGCCAAAAACATTCAGTACTTC. This chain links TRBV11-2 with TRBJ2-4; TRBD1 matches at 7 bases. From germline, CDR1 is SGHAT and CDR2 FQNNGV. The V gene end was trimmed by 3 bases and the J gene end by 0 bases; junction bases not matched to a gene: 5. The CDR3 covers 16 residues.

This clonotype was observed at least ten times. In DNA, the CDR3 is TGTGCCAGCAGCTTATTCCCTCCAAGCGGGGCTAACACCGGGGAGCTGTTTTTT. Translating it yields CASSLFPPSGANTGELFF. The chain joins TRBV7-8 to TRBJ2-2; 7 nucleotides match TRBD2. Germline assignment: CDR1 SGHVS and CDR2 FQNEAQ. This CDR3 spans 18 amino acids. The V gene end was trimmed by 2 bases and the J gene end by 2 bases; junction bases not matched to a gene: 11.

This clonotype was observed a few times. The rearrangement joins TRBV20-1 to TRBJ1-3; D might be TRBD1 (5 bases). Between the trimmed V and J ends, which lost 3 bases and 0 bases, there was a span of 18 bases. The length of the CDR3 is 17 residues. The germline gives CDR1 DFQATT, CDR2 SNEGSKA (reference sequence). Written as DNA, the CDR3 is TGCAGTGCTAGGCGGGCAGGGTCCCCTCTCTCTGGAAACACCATATATTTT. The encoded protein is CSARRAGSPLSGNTIYF.

The chain carries TRBV6-5 and TRBJ2-7; D is perhaps TRBD1 (6 bases). CDR1 and CDR2 (germline): MNHEY, SVGAGI. The CDR3 runs 13 residues. V lost 5 bases and J 3 bases, leaving 11 bases between the germline ends. The CDR3 nucleotides are TGTGCCAGCAGTGAGACAGGCTACTACGAGCAGTACTTC. Protein sequence: CASSETGYYEQYF.

The J gene is TRBJ2-5, the V gene TRBV7-2, with D possibly being TRBD1 (6 bases). V was pared by 5 bases and J by 2 bases, with 12 bases between. Germline lookup yields CDR1 SGHTA and CDR2 FQGNSA. CDR3 length equals 14 residues. The CDR3 bases are TGTGCCAGCAGCGTACAGGGCGGGCAAGAGACCCAGTACTTC. Residues: CASSVQGGQETQYF.